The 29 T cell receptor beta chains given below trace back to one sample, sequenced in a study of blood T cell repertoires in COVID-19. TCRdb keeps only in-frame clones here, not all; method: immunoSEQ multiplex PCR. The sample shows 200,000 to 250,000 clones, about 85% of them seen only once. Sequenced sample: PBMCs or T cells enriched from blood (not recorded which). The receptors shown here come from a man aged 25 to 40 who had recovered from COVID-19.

This chain's CDR3 is CASSPSGSLSYEQYF. CDR3 coding DNA: TGTGCCAGCAGCCCTAGCGGGAGCCTCTCCTACGAGCAGTACTTC. The V gene is TRBV3-1 (or the pseudogene TRBV3-2), the J gene TRBJ2-7; 10 nucleotides line up with TRBD2. The ends lost 4 bases at V and 0 bases at J; junction bases unmatched: 3. In germline, CDR1 is LGHDT, CDR2 YNNKEL (reference sequence). The CDR3 consists of 15 residues.

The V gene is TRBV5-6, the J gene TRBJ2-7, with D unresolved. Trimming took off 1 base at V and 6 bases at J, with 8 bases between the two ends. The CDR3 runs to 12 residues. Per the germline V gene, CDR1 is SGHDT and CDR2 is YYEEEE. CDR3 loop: CASSLLSLEQYF. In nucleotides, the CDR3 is TGTGCCAGCAGCTTGTTGAGCCTCGAGCAGTACTTC.

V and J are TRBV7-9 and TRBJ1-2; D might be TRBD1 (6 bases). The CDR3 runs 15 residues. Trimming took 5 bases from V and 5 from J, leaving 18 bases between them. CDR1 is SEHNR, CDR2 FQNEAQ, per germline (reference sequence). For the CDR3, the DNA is TGTGCCAGCAGCCATGGGACATCGGGCGCTTATGGCTACACCTTC. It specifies CASSHGTSGAYGYTF.

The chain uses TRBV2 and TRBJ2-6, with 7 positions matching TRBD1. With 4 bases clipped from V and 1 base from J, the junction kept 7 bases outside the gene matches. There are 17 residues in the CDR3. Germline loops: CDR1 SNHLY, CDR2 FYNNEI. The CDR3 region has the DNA TGTGCCAGCAGTGCTGGGACAGTACGATCTGGGGCCAACGTCCTGACTTTC. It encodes CASSAGTVRSGANVLTF.

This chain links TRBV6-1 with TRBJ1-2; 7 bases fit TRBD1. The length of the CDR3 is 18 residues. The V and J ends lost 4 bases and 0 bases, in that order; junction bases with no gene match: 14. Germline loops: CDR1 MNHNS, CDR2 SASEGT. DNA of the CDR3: TGTGCCAGCAGTGTTCCACCAAAACAGGGGCGAGCTAACTATGGCTACACCTTC. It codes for CASSVPPKQGRANYGYTF.

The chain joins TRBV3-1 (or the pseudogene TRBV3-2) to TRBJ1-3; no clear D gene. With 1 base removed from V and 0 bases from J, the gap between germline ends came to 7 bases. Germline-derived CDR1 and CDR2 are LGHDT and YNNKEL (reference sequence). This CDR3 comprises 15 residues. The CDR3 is CASSQVSGSGNTIYF. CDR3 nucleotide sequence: TGTGCCAGCAGCCAAGTTAGTGGCTCTGGAAACACCATATATTTT.

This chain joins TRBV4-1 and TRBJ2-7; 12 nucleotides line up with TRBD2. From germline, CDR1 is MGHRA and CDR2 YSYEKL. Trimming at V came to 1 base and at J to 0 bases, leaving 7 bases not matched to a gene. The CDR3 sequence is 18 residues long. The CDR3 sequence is CASSQVTSGGQPSYEQYF. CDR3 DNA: TGCGCCAGCAGCCAAGTCACTAGCGGGGGGCAACCCTCCTACGAGCAGTACTTC.

CDR3 bases: TGTGCCAGCAGTGTCCTTACTGAAGCTTTCTTT. This encodes CASSVLTEAFF. V gene TRBV2 combines with J gene TRBJ1-1, with D hard to call. The CDR3 spans 11 residues. From germline, CDR1 is SNHLY and CDR2 FYNNEI. Trimming took 4 bases from V and 5 from J, leaving 5 bases between them.

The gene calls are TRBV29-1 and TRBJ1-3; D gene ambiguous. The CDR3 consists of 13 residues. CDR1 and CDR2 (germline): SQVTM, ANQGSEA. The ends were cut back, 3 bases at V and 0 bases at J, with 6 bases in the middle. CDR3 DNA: TGCAGCGTTGAGGGCTACTCTGGAAACACCATATATTTT. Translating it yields CSVEGYSGNTIYF.

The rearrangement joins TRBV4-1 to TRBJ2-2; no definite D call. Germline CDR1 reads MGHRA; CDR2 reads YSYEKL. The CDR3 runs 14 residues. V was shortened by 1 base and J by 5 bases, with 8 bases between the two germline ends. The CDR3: CASSQGRGTGELFF. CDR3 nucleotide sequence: TGCGCCAGCAGCCAAGGGAGAGGTACCGGGGAGCTGTTTTTT.

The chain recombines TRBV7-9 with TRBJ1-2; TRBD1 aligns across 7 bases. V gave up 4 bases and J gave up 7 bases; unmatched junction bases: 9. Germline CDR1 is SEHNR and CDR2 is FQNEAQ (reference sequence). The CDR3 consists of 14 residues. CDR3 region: CASSSGDRVRGYTF. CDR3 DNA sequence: TGTGCCAGCAGCTCCGGAGACAGGGTACGTGGCTACACCTTC.

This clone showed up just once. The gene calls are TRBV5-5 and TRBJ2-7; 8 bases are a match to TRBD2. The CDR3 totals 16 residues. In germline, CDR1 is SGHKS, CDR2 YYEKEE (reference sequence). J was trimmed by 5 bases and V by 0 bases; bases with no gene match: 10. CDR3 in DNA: TGTGCCAGCAGCTTGGAGGCGGGAGGCCCGAGCAACGAGCAGTACTTC. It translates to CASSLEAGGPSNEQYF.

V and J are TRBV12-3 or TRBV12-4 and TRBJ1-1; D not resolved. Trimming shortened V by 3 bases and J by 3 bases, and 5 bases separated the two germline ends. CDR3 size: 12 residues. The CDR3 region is CASSFAYTEAFF. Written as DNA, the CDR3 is TGTGCCAGCAGTTTTGCGTACACTGAAGCTTTCTTT.

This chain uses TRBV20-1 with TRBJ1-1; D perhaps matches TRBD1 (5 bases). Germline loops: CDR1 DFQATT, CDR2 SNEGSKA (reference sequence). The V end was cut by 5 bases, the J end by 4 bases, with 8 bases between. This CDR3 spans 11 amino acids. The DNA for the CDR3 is TGCAGTGCTTATCAGGGCACTGAAGCTTTCTTT. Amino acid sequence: CSAYQGTEAFF.

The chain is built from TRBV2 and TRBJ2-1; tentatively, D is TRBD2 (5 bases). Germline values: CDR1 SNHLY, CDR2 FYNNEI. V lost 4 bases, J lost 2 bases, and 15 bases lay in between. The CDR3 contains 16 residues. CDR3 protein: CASSVPKRPTYNEQFF. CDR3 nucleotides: TGTGCCAGCAGTGTTCCTAAGCGGCCCACCTACAATGAGCAGTTCTTC.

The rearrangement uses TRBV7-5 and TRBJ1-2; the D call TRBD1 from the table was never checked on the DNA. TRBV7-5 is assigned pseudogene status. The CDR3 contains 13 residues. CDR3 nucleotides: TGTGTCAGAAGCCGCCGGGACAGAGAGGGCTACACCTTC. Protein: CVRSRRDREGYTF.

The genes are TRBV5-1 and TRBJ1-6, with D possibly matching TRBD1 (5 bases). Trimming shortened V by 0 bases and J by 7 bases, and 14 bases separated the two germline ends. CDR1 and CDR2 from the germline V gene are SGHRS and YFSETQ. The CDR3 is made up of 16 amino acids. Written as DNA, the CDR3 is TGCGCCAGCAGCTTGGAAGCCAGGGATCGCAATTCACCCCTCCACTTT. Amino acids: CASSLEARDRNSPLHF.

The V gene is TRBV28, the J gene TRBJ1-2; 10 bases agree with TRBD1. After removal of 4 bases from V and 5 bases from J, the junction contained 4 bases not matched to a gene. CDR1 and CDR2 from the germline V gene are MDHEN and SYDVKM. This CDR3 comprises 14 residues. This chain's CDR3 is CASSSGQGRYGYTF. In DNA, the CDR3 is TGTGCCAGCAGTTCGGGACAGGGGAGGTATGGCTACACCTTC.

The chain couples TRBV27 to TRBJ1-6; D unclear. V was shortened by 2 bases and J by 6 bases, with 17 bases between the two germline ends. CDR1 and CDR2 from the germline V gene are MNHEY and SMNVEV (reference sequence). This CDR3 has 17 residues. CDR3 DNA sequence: TGTGCCAGCAGTTTAAAGTTCTCCCCGAGAGGTAATTCACCCCTCCACTTT. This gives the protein CASSLKFSPRGNSPLHF.

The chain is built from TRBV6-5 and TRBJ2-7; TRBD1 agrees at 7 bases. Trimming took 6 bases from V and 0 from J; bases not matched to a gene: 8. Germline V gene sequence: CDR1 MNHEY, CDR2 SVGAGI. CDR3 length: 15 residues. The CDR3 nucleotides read TGTGCCAGCAGGGACCGGGACAGATTCTCCTACGAGCAGTACTTC. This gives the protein CASRDRDRFSYEQYF.

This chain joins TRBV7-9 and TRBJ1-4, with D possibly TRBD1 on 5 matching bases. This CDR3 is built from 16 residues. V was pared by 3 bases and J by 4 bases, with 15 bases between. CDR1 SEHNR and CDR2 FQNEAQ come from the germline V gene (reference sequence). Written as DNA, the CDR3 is TGTGCCAGCAGCTTTGTGCAGGGAGGTGGTAATGAAAAACTGTTTTTT. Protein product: CASSFVQGGGNEKLFF.

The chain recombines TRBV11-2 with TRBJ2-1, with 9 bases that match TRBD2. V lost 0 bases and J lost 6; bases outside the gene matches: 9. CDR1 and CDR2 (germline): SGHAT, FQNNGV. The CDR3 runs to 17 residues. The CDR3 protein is CASSLDGIGTSSNEQFF. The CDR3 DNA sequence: TGTGCCAGCAGCTTAGATGGGATCGGGACTAGCAGCAATGAGCAGTTCTTC.

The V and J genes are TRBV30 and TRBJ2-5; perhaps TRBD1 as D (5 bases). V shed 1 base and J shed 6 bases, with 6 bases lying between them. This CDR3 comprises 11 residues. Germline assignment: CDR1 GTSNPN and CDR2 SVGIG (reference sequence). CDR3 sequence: CAWSAGKTQYF. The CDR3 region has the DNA TGTGCCTGGAGTGCAGGGAAGACCCAGTACTTC.

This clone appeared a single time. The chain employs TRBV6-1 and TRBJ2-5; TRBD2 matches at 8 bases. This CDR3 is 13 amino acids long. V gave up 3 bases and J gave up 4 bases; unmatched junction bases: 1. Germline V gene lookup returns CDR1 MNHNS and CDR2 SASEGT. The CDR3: CASSEGLGETQYF. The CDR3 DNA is TGTGCCAGCAGTGAGGGACTAGGAGAGACCCAGTACTTC.

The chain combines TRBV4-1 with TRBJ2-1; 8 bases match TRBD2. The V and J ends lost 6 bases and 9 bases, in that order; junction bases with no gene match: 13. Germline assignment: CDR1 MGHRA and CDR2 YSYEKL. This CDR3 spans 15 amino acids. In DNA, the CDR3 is TGCGCCAGCAGGAGTTATGGAGCGGGAGTGGCTGAGCAGTTCTTC. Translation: CASRSYGAGVAEQFF.

In nucleotides, the CDR3 is TGCGCCAGCAGCCGAGGAGGGGCGGACGGCCGCACCTTC. As protein: CASSRGGADGRTF. V gene TRBV4-3 combines with J gene TRBJ1-2; D may be TRBD1 (5 bases). The V end was cut by 4 bases, the J end by 13 bases, with 19 bases between. Germline V gives CDR1 LGHNA, CDR2 YSLEER. This CDR3 has 13 residues.

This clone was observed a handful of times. CDR3 sequence: CASSLWGQGGYTF. CDR3 DNA: TGTGCCAGCAGTTTATGGGGACAGGGCGGCTACACCTTC. The chain employs TRBV28 and TRBJ1-2, with TRBD1 matching over 9 bases. The trim removed 0 bases at V and 8 bases at J, leaving 1 base unmatched. The CDR3 loop spans 13 amino acids. Germline CDR1 reads MDHEN; CDR2 reads SYDVKM.

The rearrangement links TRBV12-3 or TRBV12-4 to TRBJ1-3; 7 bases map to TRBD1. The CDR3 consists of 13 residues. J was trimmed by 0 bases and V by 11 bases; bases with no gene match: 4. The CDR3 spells CAGRQGSGNTIYF. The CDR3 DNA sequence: TGTGCCGGAAGACAGGGCTCTGGAAACACCATATATTTT.

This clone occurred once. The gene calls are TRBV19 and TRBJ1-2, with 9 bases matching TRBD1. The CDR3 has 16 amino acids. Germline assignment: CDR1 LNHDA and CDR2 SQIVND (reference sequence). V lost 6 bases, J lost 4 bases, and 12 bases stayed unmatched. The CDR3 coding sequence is TGTGCCAGTAGCTCAATCACAGGGGGCGACCCCTATGGCTACACCTTC. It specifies CASSSITGGDPYGYTF. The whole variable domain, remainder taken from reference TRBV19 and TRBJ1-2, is DGGITQSPKYLFRKEGQNVTLSCEQNLNHDAMYWYRQDPGQGLRLIYYSQIVNDFQKGDIAEGYSVSREKKESFPLTVTSAQKNPTAFYLCASSSITGGDPYGYTFGSGTRLTVV.